The sequence of this T cell receptor beta chain was determined in a study of CD4+ T cells in melanoma. There are 14 residues in the CDR3. Germline CDR1 is ENHRY and CDR2 is SYGVKD. The V gene lost 0 bases and the J gene lost 2 bases, with 8 bases spanning the gap. TCRdb keeps only in-frame clones here, not all; method: immunoSEQ multiplex PCR. The data show 7,500 to 10,000 clones, more than 65% seen once. General study results and limits: CD8+ T cell, macrophage and B cell function reportedly correlated with neoantigen-specific CD4+ T cells.

Points on this clone: The antigen remains unidentified.

The TCR was taken from a human donor with melanoma. The chain uses TRBV10-3 and TRBJ2-7, with D hard to call. The material sequenced was peripheral blood. The CDR3 here is CAISESSNTYEQYF. The CDR3 bases are TGTGCCATCAGTGAGTCAAGCAACACCTACGAGCAGTACTTC.